The present T cell receptor beta chain was sequenced within a study of OX40 agonist ivuxolimab in advanced cancers. Turning to the study itself: Patients were dosed intravenously with ivuxolimab at 0.01 to 10 mg/kg every 2 weeks. From roughly 23 to 90 years was the age range, with a mean of approximately 63 years, and over 70% were male.

CDR1 and CDR2 from the germline V gene are MDHEN and SYDVKM. The CDR3 length is 15 residues. Trimming removed 2 bases from V and 4 bases from J, with 11 bases in between. As regards this clone: The antigen remains unidentified.

General study points: CD4+ and CD8+ blood T cells expanded clonally by week 6 at 0.1 to 3.0 mg/kg. Partial responders at 0.1-3.0 mg/kg had among the lowest clonal expansion.

Assay: immunoSEQ multiplex PCR; the TCRdb copy retains only in-frame clones and omits some. The data show 50,000 to 85,000 clones, roughly four fifths seen once. V is TRBV28 and J is TRBJ2-2; TRBD2 is a possible D gene (6 bases). The origin of this receptor is an adult with an advanced solid tumor such as melanoma, head and neck, liver or kidney cancer. Sequenced material: CD4+ or CD8+ T cells sorted from blood, taken in a trial of the OX40 agonist ivuxolimab. CDR3 in amino acids: CASSLPGDFTGELFF. CDR3 DNA sequence: TGTGCCAGCAGTTTACCGGGGGATTTCACCGGGGAGCTGTTTTTT.